The clone carrying this TCR beta chain has just a few counts. Antigen: not known. This sample was taken from a study of early T cells in non-severe SARS-CoV-2 infection. Study summary: From unsorted whole blood, bulk RNA was sequenced, and the chains remained unpaired. The study's findings and limits: VDJdb-based matching was biased toward anti-spike CD8 responses and missed private and CD4 specificities.

There are 16 residues in the CDR3. Trimming cost V 0 bases and J 3 bases, with 13 bases left between them. Germline V gene sequence: CDR1 SGHTA, CDR2 FQGTGA. The protocol attached unique molecular identifiers to individual cDNA molecules. TCRdb reprocessed the 5' RACE reads with MiXCR, giving one entry per CDR3 protein. Here the sample spans 100,000 or so distinct CDR3 sequences, 13% being singletons. The clonotype comes from an adult who was a healthcare worker with PCR-confirmed SARS-CoV-2 infection or an uninfected control (not recorded which). The chain uses TRBV7-3 and TRBJ2-3; a weak D match, TRBD1 (5 bases). The sample comprised whole blood. CDR3 protein: CASSLTGPILTDTQYF. The DNA of the CDR3 is TGTGCCAGCAGCTTAACGGGGCCGATTCTAACAGATACGCAGTATTTT.